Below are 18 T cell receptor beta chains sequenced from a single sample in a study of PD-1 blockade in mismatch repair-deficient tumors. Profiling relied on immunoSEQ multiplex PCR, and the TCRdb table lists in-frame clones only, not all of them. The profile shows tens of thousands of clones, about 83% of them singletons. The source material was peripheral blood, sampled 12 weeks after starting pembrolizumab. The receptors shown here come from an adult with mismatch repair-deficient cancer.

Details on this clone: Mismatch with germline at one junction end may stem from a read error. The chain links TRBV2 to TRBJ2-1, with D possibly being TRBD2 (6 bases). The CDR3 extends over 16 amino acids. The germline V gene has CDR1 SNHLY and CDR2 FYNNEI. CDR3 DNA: TGTACCAGCAGGGCGGGGCGTAAGAGCTCCTACAATGAGCAGTTCTTC. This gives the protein CTSRAGRKSSYNEQFF.

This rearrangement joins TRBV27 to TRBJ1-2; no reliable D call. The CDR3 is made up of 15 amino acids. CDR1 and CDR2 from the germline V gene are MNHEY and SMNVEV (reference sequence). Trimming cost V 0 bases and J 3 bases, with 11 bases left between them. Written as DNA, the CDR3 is TGTGCCAGCAGTTTATCTGTCGGAAACTACTATGGCTACACCTTC. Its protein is CASSLSVGNYYGYTF.

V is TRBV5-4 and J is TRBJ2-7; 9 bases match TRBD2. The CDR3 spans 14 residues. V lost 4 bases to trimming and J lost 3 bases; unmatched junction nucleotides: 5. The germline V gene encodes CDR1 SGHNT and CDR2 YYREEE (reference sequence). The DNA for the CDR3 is TGTGCCAGCAGCGTGATGACTAGCGGCTACGAGCAGTACTTC. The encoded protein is CASSVMTSGYEQYF.

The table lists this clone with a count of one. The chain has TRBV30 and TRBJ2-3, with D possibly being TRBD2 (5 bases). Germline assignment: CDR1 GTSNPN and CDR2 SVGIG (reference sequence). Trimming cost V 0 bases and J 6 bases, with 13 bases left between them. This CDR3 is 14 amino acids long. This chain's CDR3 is CAWSVRGSRDTQYF. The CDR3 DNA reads TGTGCCTGGAGTGTACGGGGTAGCAGGGATACGCAGTATTTT.

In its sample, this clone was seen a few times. The DNA for the CDR3 is TGTGCCAGCAGTTTTGCAGGGTATCGATCGAATGAGCAGTTCTTC. This encodes CASSFAGYRSNEQFF. The rearrangement links TRBV28 to TRBJ2-1; D may be TRBD1 (5 bases). This CDR3 spans 15 amino acids. Germline CDR1 is MDHEN and CDR2 is SYDVKM. The V gene lost 3 bases and the J gene lost 7 bases, with 16 bases spanning the gap.

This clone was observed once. Here the CDR3 reads CASSSGTSGGETQYF. In nucleotides, the CDR3 is TGCGCCAGCAGCTCCGGAACTAGCGGGGGAGAGACCCAGTACTTC. The gene calls are TRBV5-1 and TRBJ2-5; TRBD2 matches 11 bases. The CDR3 extends over 15 amino acids. Germline V CDR1 and CDR2: SGHRS, YFSETQ. J lost 4 bases, V lost 3 bases, and 5 bases had no gene match.

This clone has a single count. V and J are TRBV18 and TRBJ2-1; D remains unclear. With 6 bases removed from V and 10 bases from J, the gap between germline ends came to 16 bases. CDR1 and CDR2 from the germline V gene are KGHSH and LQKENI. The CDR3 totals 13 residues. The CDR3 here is CASSSAASGEQFF. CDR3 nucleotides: TGTGCCAGCTCCTCGGCGGCTAGTGGGGAGCAGTTCTTC.

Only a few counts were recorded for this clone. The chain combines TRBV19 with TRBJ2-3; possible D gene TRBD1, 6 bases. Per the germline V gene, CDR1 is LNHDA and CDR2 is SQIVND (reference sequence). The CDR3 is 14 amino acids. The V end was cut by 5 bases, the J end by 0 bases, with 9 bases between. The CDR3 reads CASSYRVSTDTQYF. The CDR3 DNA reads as TGTGCCAGTAGTTACAGGGTCAGCACAGATACGCAGTATTTT.

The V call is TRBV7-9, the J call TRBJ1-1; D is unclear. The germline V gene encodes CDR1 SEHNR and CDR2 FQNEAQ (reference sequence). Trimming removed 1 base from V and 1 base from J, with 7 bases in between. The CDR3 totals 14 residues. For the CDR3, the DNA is TGTGCCAGCAGCTTAGAATACAGGAACACTGAAGCTTTCTTT. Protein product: CASSLEYRNTEAFF. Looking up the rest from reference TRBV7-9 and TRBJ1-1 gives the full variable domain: DTGVSQNPRHKITKRGQNVTFRCDPISEHNRLYWYRQTLGQGPEFLTYFQNEAQLEKSRLLSDRFSAERPKGSFSTLEIQRTEQGDSAMYLCASSLEYRNTEAFFGQGTRLTVV.

The DNA of the CDR3 is TGTGCCACCTCGGAGGGACCGGAGACCTACGAGCAGTACTTC. Its translation: CATSEGPETYEQYF. The chain recombines TRBV10-3 with TRBJ2-7; weak D call: TRBD2 (6 bases). Germline V gene data show CDR1 as ENHRY and CDR2 as SYGVKD. V lost 10 bases, J lost 2 bases, and 18 bases lay in between. This CDR3 region has 14 residues.

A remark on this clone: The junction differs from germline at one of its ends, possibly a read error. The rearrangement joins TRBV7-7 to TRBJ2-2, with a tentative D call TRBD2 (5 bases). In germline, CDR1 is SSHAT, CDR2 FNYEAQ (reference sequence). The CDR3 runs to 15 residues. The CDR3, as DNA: TGTGCTAGCAGCTTAGCGCCATCGGGGACCGGGGAGCTGTTTTTT. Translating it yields CASSLAPSGTGELFF.

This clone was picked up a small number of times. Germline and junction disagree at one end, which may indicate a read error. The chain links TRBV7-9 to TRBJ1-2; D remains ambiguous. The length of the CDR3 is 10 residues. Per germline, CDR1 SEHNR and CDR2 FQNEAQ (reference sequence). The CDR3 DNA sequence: TGTGCCAGCAGCTTAGAGACAATTGCATTC. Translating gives CASSLETIAF.

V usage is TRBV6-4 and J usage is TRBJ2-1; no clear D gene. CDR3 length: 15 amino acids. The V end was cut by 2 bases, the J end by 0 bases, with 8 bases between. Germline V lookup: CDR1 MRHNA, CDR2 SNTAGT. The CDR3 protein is CASSDEAGSYNEQFF. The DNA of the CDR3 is TGTGCCAGCAGTGACGAAGCAGGCTCCTACAATGAGCAGTTCTTC.

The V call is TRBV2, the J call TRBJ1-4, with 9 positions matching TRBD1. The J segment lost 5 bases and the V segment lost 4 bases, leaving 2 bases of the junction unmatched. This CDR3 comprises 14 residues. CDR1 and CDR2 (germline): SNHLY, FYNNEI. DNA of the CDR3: TGTGCCAGCAGTGGAGGGACAGGGAATGAAAAACTGTTTTTT. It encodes CASSGGTGNEKLFF.

The CDR3 reads CASSLGTWDPNTGELFF. CDR3 bases: TGTGCCAGCAGCTTAGGCACCTGGGATCCGAACACCGGGGAGCTGTTTTTT. The chain joins TRBV11-2 to TRBJ2-2; the D is unclear. CDR1 is SGHAT, CDR2 FQNNGV, per germline. The CDR3 consists of 17 residues. Trimming removed 1 base at V and 0 bases at J, with 12 bases between. The full variable domain, rest sourced from reference TRBV11-2 and TRBJ2-2, is EAGVAQSPRYKIIEKRQSVAFWCNPISGHATLYWYQQILGQGPKLLIQFQNNGVVDDSQLPKDRFSAERLKGVDSTLKIQPAKLEDSAVYLCASSLGTWDPNTGELFFGEGSRLTVL.

Here the CDR3 reads CASSVGVREEDEQYF. CDR3 nucleotide sequence: TGTGCCAGCAGCGTAGGAGTACGGGAGGAAGACGAGCAGTACTTC. The J gene is TRBJ2-7, the V gene TRBV9; 7 nucleotides align to TRBD2. The CDR3 contains 15 residues. Per the germline V gene, CDR1 is SGDLS and CDR2 is YYNGEE. The ends lost 0 bases at V and 5 bases at J; junction bases unmatched: 8.

CDR3 bases: TGTGCCTGGAGTCCAAGGACTAGCGGGTTTCCCTACGAGCAGTACTTC. Translation: CAWSPRTSGFPYEQYF. The rearrangement uses TRBV30 and TRBJ2-7, with 11 positions matching TRBD2. Germline CDR1 is GTSNPN and CDR2 is SVGIG (reference sequence). The CDR3 is 16 amino acids. With V trimmed by 2 bases and J by 2 bases, 8 bases remained unmatched.

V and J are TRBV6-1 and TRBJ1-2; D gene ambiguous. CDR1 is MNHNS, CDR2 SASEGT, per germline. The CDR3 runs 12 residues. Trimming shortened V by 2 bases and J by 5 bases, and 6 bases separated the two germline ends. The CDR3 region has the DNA TGTGCCAGCAGTGAAAATAGATATGGCTACACCTTC. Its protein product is CASSENRYGYTF.